Listed below are T cell receptor beta chains from one sample, sequenced in a study of long-term antiretroviral therapy in people with HIV. TCRdb's table, derived via immunoSEQ multiplex PCR, lists solely in-frame clones and lacks some. The table lists around 38,000 clones, less than 95% of them singletons. The material was unsorted PBMCs, obtained just over 9 years after starting antiretroviral therapy. These receptors were obtained from a young man with HIV. The CDR3 runs from the conserved cysteine through the conserved F or W. The D gene is left open where the match is weak. Clone size appears in some rows only: once, few, many, or a class for an expanded clone.

clone_size: -; j_call: TRBJ1-5; d_call: -; v_call: TRBV10-2; cdr3_nt: TGCGCCAGCAGTGAGGGACGCAATCAGCCCCAGCATTTT; cdr3_aa: CASSEGRNQPQHF
clone_size: -; j_call: TRBJ2-2; d_call: TRBD2; v_call: TRBV18; cdr3_nt: TGTGCCAGCTCACCACCGGGGACTACCCGAGACACCGGGGAGCTGTTTTTT; cdr3_aa: CASSPPGTTRDTGELFF
clone_size: -; j_call: TRBJ1-1; d_call: -; v_call: TRBV6-5; cdr3_nt: TGTGCCAGCAGCCTCCCCCAGAGAGACACTGAAGCTTTCTTT; cdr3_aa: CASSLPQRDTEAFF
clone_size: -; j_call: TRBJ1-4; d_call: TRBD1; v_call: TRBV6-6; cdr3_nt: TGTGCCAGCAGTTACGAAGTTGGGGGACAGATCGGAAAACTGTTTTTT; cdr3_aa: CASSYEVGGQIGKLFF
clone_size: once; j_call: TRBJ1-5; d_call: -; v_call: TRBV11-2; cdr3_nt: TGTGCCAGCAGCTTAGAAGGGAGCAATCAGCCCCAGCATTTT; cdr3_aa: CASSLEGSNQPQHF
clone_size: -; j_call: TRBJ1-2; d_call: -; v_call: TRBV19; cdr3_nt: TGTGCCAGTAGTGGCCGGGGTAATGGCTACACCTTC; cdr3_aa: CASSGRGNGYTF
clone_size: -; j_call: TRBJ2-2; d_call: TRBD1; v_call: TRBV11-3; cdr3_nt: TGTGCCAGCAGGCCAGGGGGTAATACCGGGGAGCTGTTTTTT; cdr3_aa: CASRPGGNTGELFF
clone_size: -; j_call: TRBJ2-1; d_call: -; v_call: TRBV27; cdr3_nt: TGTGCCAGCAGTTTAATCCGACAGGGACTATACAATGAGCAGTTCTTC; cdr3_aa: CASSLIRQGLYNEQFF
clone_size: medium-sized; j_call: TRBJ2-3; d_call: TRBD2; v_call: TRBV4-2; cdr3_nt: TGTGCCAGCAGCCAAGAATCGGGGGGTGGGGCAGATACGCAGTATTTT; cdr3_aa: CASSQESGGGADTQYF
clone_size: -; j_call: TRBJ2-7; d_call: -; v_call: TRBV5-4; cdr3_nt: TGTGCCAGCAGCTTGCCCCGGGGGAACAGGGGTGGGTTAGAGCAGTACTTC; cdr3_aa: CASSLPRGNRGGLEQYF
clone_size: -; j_call: TRBJ1-2; d_call: TRBD1; v_call: TRBV7-9; cdr3_nt: TGTGCCAGCAGCCCGGGACAGAACTATGGCTACACCTTC; cdr3_aa: CASSPGQNYGYTF